This T cell receptor beta chain was recovered during a study of Graves' ophthalmopathy and Graves' hyperthyroidism. New diagnoses, under 2 months' duration, and ages 18 to 65 characterized the hyperthyroidism patients. Orbital computed tomography, thyroid ultrasound, TRAb, serum thyroxine and clinical symptoms formed the basis of diagnosis. V trimming: 5 bases; J trimming: 5 bases; junction bases outside the gene matches: 17. Germline lookup yields CDR1 SGHAT and CDR2 FQDESV (reference sequence). The CDR3 sequence is 17 residues long. This clonotype was detected only a few times. Its antigen is undetermined. The study, taken as a whole, reports: Using 13 signatures, a model distinguished ophthalmopathy from stable hyperthyroidism, reaching roughly 90% sensitivity and 65% to 84% specificity. In blood, most expanded thyroid clonotypes above 0.001 frequency were also detected.

CDR3 regions of TCR beta were amplified from RNA transcripts. RT-PCR with HTBI primers came first, then second-round multiplex PCR. TCRdb reprocessed the multiplex PCR reads via MiXCR and lists one record per CDR3 protein. Among over a million distinct CDR3 sequences listed, less than 45% were seen once. J is TRBJ2-5 and V is TRBV11-1; 7 nucleotides agree with TRBD1. The clonotype comes from an adult man with Graves' hyperthyroidism. Sequencing used peripheral blood or thyroid tissue (not recorded which). The CDR3 reads CASSQRGIGGGFETQYF. The CDR3 DNA reads TGTGCCAGCAGCCAAAGGGGGATAGGGGGCGGGTTCGAGACCCAGTACTTC.